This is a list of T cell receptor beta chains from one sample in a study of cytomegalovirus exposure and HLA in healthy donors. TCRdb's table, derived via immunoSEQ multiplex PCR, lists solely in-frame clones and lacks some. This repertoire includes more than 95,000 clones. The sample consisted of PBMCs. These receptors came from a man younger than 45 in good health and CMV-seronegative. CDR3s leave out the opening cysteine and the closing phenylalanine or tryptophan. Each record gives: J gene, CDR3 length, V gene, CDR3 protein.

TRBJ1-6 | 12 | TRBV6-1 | ASSDTGLESPLH
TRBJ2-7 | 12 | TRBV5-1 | ASSYGQGSREQY
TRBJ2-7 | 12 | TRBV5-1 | ASSAWDTTYEQY
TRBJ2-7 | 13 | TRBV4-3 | ASSQDAGLRYEQY
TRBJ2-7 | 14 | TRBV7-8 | ASSLERREESYEQY
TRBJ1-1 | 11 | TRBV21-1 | ASSNRRTLEAF
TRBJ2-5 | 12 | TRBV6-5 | ASSSQGARETQY
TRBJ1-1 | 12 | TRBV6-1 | ASSDWGRNTEAF
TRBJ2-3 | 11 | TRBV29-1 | SVGLRATDTQY
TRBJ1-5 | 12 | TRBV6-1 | ASSVSGGNQPQH
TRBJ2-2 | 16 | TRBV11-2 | ASSPTLWAGERTGELF
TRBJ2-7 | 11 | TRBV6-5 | ASSTGQPDVLD
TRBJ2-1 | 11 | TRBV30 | AWRGTGGNEQF
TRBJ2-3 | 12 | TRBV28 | ASSSAGHTDTQY
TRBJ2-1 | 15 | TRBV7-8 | ASSDRRLASSYNEQF
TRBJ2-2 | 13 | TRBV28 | ASSPRGVNTGELF
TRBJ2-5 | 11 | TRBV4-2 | ASKVTGAETQY
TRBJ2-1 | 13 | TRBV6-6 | ASSRGDWASNEQF
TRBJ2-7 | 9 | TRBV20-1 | SAILGDEQY
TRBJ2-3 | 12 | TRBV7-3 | ASSLASPGDTQY
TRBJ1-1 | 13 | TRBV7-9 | ASSGTTGENTEAF
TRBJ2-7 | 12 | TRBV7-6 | ASSLQGISYEQY
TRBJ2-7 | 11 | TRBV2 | ASSWTETYEQY
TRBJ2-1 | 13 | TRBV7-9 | ASTYTGLAGDEQF
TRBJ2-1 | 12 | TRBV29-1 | SVVWANRTGEQF